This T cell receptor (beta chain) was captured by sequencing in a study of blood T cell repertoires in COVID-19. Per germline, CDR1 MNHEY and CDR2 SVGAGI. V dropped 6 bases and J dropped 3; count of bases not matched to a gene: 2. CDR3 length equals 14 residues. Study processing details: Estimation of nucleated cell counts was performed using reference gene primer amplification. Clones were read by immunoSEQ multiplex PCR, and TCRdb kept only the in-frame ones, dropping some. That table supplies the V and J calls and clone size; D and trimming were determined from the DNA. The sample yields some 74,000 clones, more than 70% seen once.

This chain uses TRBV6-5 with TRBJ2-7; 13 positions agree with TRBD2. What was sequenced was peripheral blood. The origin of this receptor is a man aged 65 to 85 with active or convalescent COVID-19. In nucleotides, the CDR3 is TGTGCCAGCAGGCGGACTAGCGGGGGCTACGAGCAGTACTTC. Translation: CASRRTSGGYEQYF.